Shown below are 25 T cell receptor beta chains from a single sample sequenced in a study of T cell changes during pregnancy in multiple sclerosis. Method: immunoSEQ multiplex PCR; TCRdb's copy keeps in-frame clones and lacks some. Of under 50,000 clones listed, around 93% are singletons. The sample consisted of CD8+ T cells from peripheral blood mononuclear cells, taken after pregnancy. The receptor set was obtained from a female donor with multiple sclerosis, enrolled in a pregnancy study.

This clone was seen just once. The rearrangement joins TRBV9 to TRBJ1-5, with TRBD1 as a possible D gene (5 bases). V was trimmed by 0 bases and J by 3 bases, leaving 10 bases between them. CDR3 length equals 15 residues. In germline, CDR1 is SGDLS, CDR2 YYNGEE. CDR3 protein: CASSVGAGNNQPQHF. The CDR3 bases are TGTGCCAGCAGCGTAGGGGCAGGGAACAATCAGCCCCAGCATTTT. Complete variable domain (other parts from reference TRBV9 and TRBJ1-5): DSGVTQTPKHLITATGQRVTLRCSPRSGDLSVYWYQQSLDQGLQFLIQYYNGEERAKGNILERFSAQQFPDLHSELNLSSLELGDSALYFCASSVGAGNNQPQHFGDGTRLSIL.

J is TRBJ2-1 and V is TRBV7-9; 7 bases map to TRBD2. The CDR3 extends over 12 amino acids. Germline V gives CDR1 SEHNR, CDR2 FQNEAQ (reference sequence). V was clipped by 0 bases and J by 10 bases; unmatched bases: 0. CDR3 amino acids: CASSLAREEQFF. DNA for the CDR3: TGTGCCAGCAGCTTAGCGCGGGAGGAGCAGTTCTTC.

V and J are TRBV27 and TRBJ2-1; TRBD2 aligns across 12 bases. CDR3 length equals 17 residues. V dropped 6 bases and J dropped 7; count of bases not matched to a gene: 13. The germline V gene has CDR1 MNHEY and CDR2 SMNVEV (reference sequence). CDR3 nucleotide sequence: TGTGCCAGCAGGACAAAAGCTTATGGGACTAGCGGGAATGAGCAGTTCTTC. This codes for CASRTKAYGTSGNEQFF.

The chain joins TRBV12-5 to TRBJ2-7; D perhaps matches TRBD1 (6 bases). The V end lost 3 bases, the J end lost 5 bases, and 20 bases lay between the germline ends. The CDR3 runs 16 residues. Germline V CDR1 and CDR2: LGHNT, FRNRAP. The CDR3 region is CASGLSPYREVNEQYF. In nucleotides, the CDR3 is TGTGCTAGTGGTTTATCTCCATACAGGGAAGTGAACGAGCAGTACTTC.

The chain uses TRBV5-6 and TRBJ2-7; the match to TRBD1 covers 7 bases. CDR3 length: 13 amino acids. Germline CDR1 reads SGHDT; CDR2 reads YYEEEE. Trimming cost V 3 bases and J 4 bases; bases outside gene matches: 4. The CDR3 spells CASSYGTVYEQYF. In DNA, the CDR3 is TGTGCCAGCAGCTACGGGACAGTTTACGAGCAGTACTTC. The whole variable domain, filled in from reference TRBV5-6 and TRBJ2-7, reads DAGVTQSPTHLIKTRGQQVTLRCSPKSGHDTVSWYQQALGQGPQFIFQYYEEEERQRGNFPDRFSGHQFPNYSSELNVNALLLGDSALYLCASSYGTVYEQYFGPGTRLTVT.

This chain links TRBV10-1 with TRBJ2-6, with 8 bases that match TRBD2. J lost 0 bases, V lost 0 bases, and 4 bases had no gene match. Germline assignment: CDR1 WNHNN and CDR2 SYGVQD (reference sequence). The CDR3 has 18 amino acids. The DNA for the CDR3 is TGCGCCAGCAGTGAGTCCGGGACTAGTCTCTCTGGGGCCAACGTCCTGACTTTC. It specifies CASSESGTSLSGANVLTF.

This sequence joins TRBV6-1 and TRBJ1-4; the D gene is possibly TRBD1 (6 bases). Trimming pared 4 bases from V and 7 bases from J, leaving 13 bases between. Per the germline V gene, CDR1 is MNHNS and CDR2 is SASEGT. The CDR3 sequence is 14 residues long. CDR3 sequence reads: CASSVQQGGEKLFF. The CDR3, as DNA: TGTGCCAGCAGTGTTCAACAGGGTGGTGAAAAACTGTTTTTT.

This chain joins TRBV14 and TRBJ2-3; TRBD2 matches 9 bases. Trimming at V came to 0 bases and at J to 1 base, leaving 5 bases not matched to a gene. The CDR3 is 17 amino acids. Germline assignment: CDR1 SGHDN and CDR2 FVKESK. This chain's CDR3 is CASSQDHSGSRTDTQYF. The CDR3 nucleotides are TGTGCCAGCAGCCAAGACCATAGCGGGAGCCGCACAGATACGCAGTATTTT. Combining the CDR3 with reference TRBV14 and TRBJ2-3 gives the whole variable domain EAGVTQFPSHSVIEKGQTVTLRCDPISGHDNLYWYRRVMGKEIKFLLHFVKESKQDESGMPNNRFLAERTGGTYSTLKVQPAELEDSGVYFCASSQDHSGSRTDTQYFGPGTRLTVL.

This rearrangement joins TRBV7-6 to TRBJ2-3, with 12 bases matching TRBD2. V was clipped by 5 bases and J by 0 bases; unmatched bases: 6. This CDR3 contains 17 residues. Germline CDR1 reads SGHVS; CDR2 reads FNYEAQ. CDR3 coding DNA: TGTGCCAGCAGCATCGGACTAGCGGGGCTTAGCACAGATACGCAGTATTTT. Translating gives CASSIGLAGLSTDTQYF. The full variable domain, with the rest looked up from reference TRBV7-6 and TRBJ2-3, is GAGVSQSPRYKVTKRGQDVALRCDPISGHVSLYWYRQALGQGPEFLTYFNYEAQQDKSGLPNDRFSAERPEGSISTLTIQRTEQRDSAMYRCASSIGLAGLSTDTQYFGPGTRLTVL.

The chain combines TRBV9 with TRBJ1-1; D gene ambiguous. Germline V lookup: CDR1 SGDLS, CDR2 YYNGEE. This CDR3 comprises 16 residues. V was trimmed by 3 bases and J by 4 bases, leaving 19 bases between them. CDR3 in amino acids: CASSGSRGLGVTEAFF. The CDR3 DNA is TGTGCCAGCAGCGGTTCGAGAGGGCTCGGGGTCACTGAAGCTTTCTTT.

This chain connects TRBV29-1 to TRBJ2-6, with a weak D call TRBD2 (5 bases). Germline V gives CDR1 SQVTM, CDR2 ANQGSEA. CDR3 length: 14 amino acids. CDR3: CAGGDPSGANVLTF. CDR3 in DNA: TGCGCGGGCGGTGACCCCTCTGGGGCCAACGTCCTGACTTTC.

This clone was counted a single time. The V and J genes are TRBV9 and TRBJ2-7; 9 positions agree with TRBD2. The CDR3 extends over 13 amino acids. Germline V lookup: CDR1 SGDLS, CDR2 YYNGEE. The J segment lost 7 bases and the V segment lost 3 bases, leaving 5 bases of the junction unmatched. CDR3 sequence reads: CASSDGTSREQYF. In nucleotides, the CDR3 is TGTGCCAGCAGCGACGGGACTAGCAGGGAGCAGTACTTC.

This clone was found a few times. V gene TRBV4-2 combines with J gene TRBJ1-6; D gene unclear. CDR3 size: 15 residues. The ends were cut back, 0 bases at V and 7 bases at J, with 10 bases in the middle. Germline CDR1 LGHNA, CDR2 YNFKEQ. This CDR3 is CASSQEEGLNSPLHF. The CDR3 DNA reads TGTGCCAGCAGCCAAGAGGAGGGATTGAATTCACCCCTCCACTTT.

The V and J genes are TRBV9 and TRBJ2-7; weak D call: TRBD2 (6 bases). This CDR3 comprises 16 residues. Germline V gene lookup returns CDR1 SGDLS and CDR2 YYNGEE. V shed 4 bases and J shed 2 bases, with 19 bases lying between them. In nucleotides, the CDR3 is TGTGCCAGCAGCCTGTCCCCGAGCGGGCTAACCTACGAGCAGTACTTC. Protein sequence: CASSLSPSGLTYEQYF.

The chain recombines TRBV6-1 with TRBJ1-5, with unresolved D. V lost 3 bases, J lost 4 bases, and 10 bases lay in between. CDR3 length equals 14 residues. From germline, CDR1 is MNHNS and CDR2 SASEGT. Here the CDR3 reads CASSDSGLNQPQHF. DNA for the CDR3: TGTGCCAGCAGTGATTCTGGGCTAAATCAGCCCCAGCATTTT.

The chain has TRBV27 and TRBJ2-7; D may be TRBD2 (6 bases). CDR1 is MNHEY, CDR2 SMNVEV, per germline (reference sequence). The V end was cut by 5 bases, the J end by 5 bases, with 13 bases between. The CDR3 is made up of 13 amino acids. CDR3: CASSPPGLDEQYF. The DNA for the CDR3 is TGTGCCAGCAGTCCTCCGGGACTCGACGAGCAGTACTTC.

The chain carries TRBV6-5 and TRBJ1-1, with 9 bases that match TRBD1. J gave up 4 bases and V 4 bases, and 4 bases lay outside the gene matches. The CDR3 is 14 amino acids. Germline CDR1 MNHEY, CDR2 SVGAGI. CDR3 nucleotide sequence: TGTGCCAGCAGTTTAAACAGGGGGCGCACTGAAGCTTTCTTT. This gives the protein CASSLNRGRTEAFF.

This clone was recorded only once. V is TRBV6-1 and J is TRBJ2-7; 11 positions match TRBD1. CDR1 and CDR2 from the germline V gene are MNHNS and SASEGT. The V segment lost 6 bases and the J segment 2 bases; nucleotides outside the gene matches: 0. The CDR3 is 13 residues long. The CDR3 DNA reads as TGTGCCAGCAGGGGACAGGGGGCCTACGAGCAGTACTTC. Translation gives CASRGQGAYEQYF.

J is TRBJ2-1 and V is TRBV7-9; no clear D gene. The CDR3 totals 11 residues. V lost 4 bases to trimming and J lost 9 bases, with 7 bases between them. The V gene's germline CDR1 is SEHNR and CDR2 FQNEAQ (reference sequence). The CDR3 region has the DNA TGTGCCAGCAGCTACGGTCCTGAGCAGTTCTTC. This sequence encodes CASSYGPEQFF.

The V gene is TRBV7-9, the J gene TRBJ2-7; D remains ambiguous. The CDR3 runs to 16 residues. The ends were cut back, 5 bases at V and 1 base at J, with 18 bases in the middle. From germline, CDR1 is SEHNR and CDR2 FQNEAQ (reference sequence). As DNA, the CDR3 is TGTGCCAGCAGCGGTCAAGACAAAAAGATTTCCTACGAGCAGTACTTC. Its translation: CASSGQDKKISYEQYF.

This clone has just one count. The chain combines TRBV21-1 with TRBJ1-4; TRBD1, the D gene given by the table, was not confirmed from the DNA. TRBV21-1 is flagged as a pseudogene. The CDR3 is 15 residues long. The CDR3 nucleotides are TGTGCCAGCAGCAAAGGGGCCGCGAAGGATGAAAAACTGTTTTTT. This sequence encodes CASSKGAAKDEKLFF.

This chain connects TRBV6-6 to TRBJ2-1; TRBD1 agrees at 7 bases. This CDR3 is 12 amino acids long. CDR1 MNHNY and CDR2 SVGAGI come from the germline V gene (reference sequence). Losses at the gene ends were 6 bases for V and 5 bases for J; bases not matched to a gene: 1. CDR3: CASRDRHNEQFF. DNA for the CDR3: TGTGCCAGCAGGGACAGGCACAATGAGCAGTTCTTC.

This clone showed up just once. The chain links TRBV7-3 to TRBJ2-5; 8 bases line up with TRBD1. The CDR3 loop spans 15 amino acids. J lost 4 bases, V lost 2 bases, and 6 bases had no gene match. CDR1 and CDR2 from the germline V gene are SGHTA and FQGTGA. CDR3 in amino acids: CASSLYPGGSETQYF. In nucleotides, the CDR3 is TGTGCCAGCAGCTTATACCCAGGGGGCTCAGAGACCCAGTACTTC.

This rearrangement joins TRBV2 to TRBJ2-7; TRBD2 matches 13 bases. Trimming at V came to 0 bases and at J to 6 bases, leaving 8 bases not matched to a gene. CDR3 length equals 17 residues. The germline V gene has CDR1 SNHLY and CDR2 FYNNEI. Written as DNA, the CDR3 is TGTGCCAGCAGTGAAGCGCTCACTAGCGGGAGGGGTCGCGAGCAGTACTTC. This sequence encodes CASSEALTSGRGREQYF.

J is TRBJ2-1 and V is TRBV7-9; D may be TRBD2 (5 bases). Trimming stripped 5 bases from V and 9 bases from J, with 17 bases between. Germline lookup yields CDR1 SEHNR and CDR2 FQNEAQ (reference sequence). The CDR3 has 14 residues. CDR3 sequence: CASSPYAGPSEQFF. The CDR3 nucleotides read TGTGCCAGCAGCCCCTACGCGGGTCCCTCTGAGCAGTTCTTC.